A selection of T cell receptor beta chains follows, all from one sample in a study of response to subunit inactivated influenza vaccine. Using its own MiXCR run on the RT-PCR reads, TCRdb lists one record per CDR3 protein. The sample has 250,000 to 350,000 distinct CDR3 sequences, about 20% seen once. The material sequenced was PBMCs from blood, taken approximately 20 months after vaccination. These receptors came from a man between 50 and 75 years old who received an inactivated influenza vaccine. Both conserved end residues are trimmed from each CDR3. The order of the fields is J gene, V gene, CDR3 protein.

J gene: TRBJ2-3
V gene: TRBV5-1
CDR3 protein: ASKTGSTDTQY

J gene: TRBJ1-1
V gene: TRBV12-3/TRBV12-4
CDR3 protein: ASSLLQGGPEAF

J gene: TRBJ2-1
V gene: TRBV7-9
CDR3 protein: ASPPPTSGGYNEQF

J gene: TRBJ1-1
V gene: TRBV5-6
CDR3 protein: ASSTTVNTEAF

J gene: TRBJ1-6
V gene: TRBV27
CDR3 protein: ASSLRQRNSPLH

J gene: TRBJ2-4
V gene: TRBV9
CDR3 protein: ASSVDGRAARNIQY

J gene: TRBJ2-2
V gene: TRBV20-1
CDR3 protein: SARGPPQGASGELF

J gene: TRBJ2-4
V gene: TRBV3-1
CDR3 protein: ASSQDLGGVKNIQY

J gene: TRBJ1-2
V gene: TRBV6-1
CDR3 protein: ASSDRTGRNYGYT

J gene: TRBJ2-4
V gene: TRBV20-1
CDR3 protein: SARRGAHPGD

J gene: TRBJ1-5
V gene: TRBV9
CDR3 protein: ASSVAEGEPQH

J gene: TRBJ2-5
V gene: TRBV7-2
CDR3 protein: ASSLDRNQETQY

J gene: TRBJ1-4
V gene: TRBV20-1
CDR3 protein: SASLSSGRRSEKLF

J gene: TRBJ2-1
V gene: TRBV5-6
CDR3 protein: ASSFDQGVSYNEQF

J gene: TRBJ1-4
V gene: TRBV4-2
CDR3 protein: ASSHPKGASGEKLF

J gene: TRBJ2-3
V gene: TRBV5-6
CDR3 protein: ASSLSGGGDTQY

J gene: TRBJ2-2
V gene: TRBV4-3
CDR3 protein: ASSHPLAGAATGELF

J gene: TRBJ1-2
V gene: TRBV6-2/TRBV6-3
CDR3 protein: ASSYPTGRSGYT

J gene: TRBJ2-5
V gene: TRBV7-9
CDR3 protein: ASSPLAGIQETQY

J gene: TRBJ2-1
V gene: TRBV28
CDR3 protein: ASSPGTGDEQF

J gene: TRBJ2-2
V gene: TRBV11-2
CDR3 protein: ASSFNFAGELF

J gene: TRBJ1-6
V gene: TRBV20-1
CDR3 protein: SAKTGTGSNSPLH

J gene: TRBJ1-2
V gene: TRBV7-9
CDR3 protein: ASSPGQGTHGYT

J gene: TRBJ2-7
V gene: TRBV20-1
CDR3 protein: SSTNRYEQY

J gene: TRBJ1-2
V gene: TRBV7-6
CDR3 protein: ASSLGDRSYGYT

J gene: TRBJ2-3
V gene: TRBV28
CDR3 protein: ASSLTYLPGRGITDTQY

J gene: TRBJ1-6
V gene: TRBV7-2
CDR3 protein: ASSRGWDANSPLH

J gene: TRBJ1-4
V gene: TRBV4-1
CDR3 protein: ASSQTGQGATNEKLF

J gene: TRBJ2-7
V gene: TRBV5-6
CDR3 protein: ASSFAGYEQY

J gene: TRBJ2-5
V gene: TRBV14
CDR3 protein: ASSQRQETQY

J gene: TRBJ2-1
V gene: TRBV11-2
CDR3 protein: ASSLEGLGYNEQF

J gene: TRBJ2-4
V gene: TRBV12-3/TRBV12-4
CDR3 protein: ASSTQGAGKNIQY

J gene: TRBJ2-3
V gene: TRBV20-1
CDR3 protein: SASRGEDTQY

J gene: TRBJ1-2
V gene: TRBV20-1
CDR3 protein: SARELGASNYGYT

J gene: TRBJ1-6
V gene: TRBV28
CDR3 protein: ASSLDYDSPLH

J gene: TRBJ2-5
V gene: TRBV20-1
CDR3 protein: SARDPPLETQY

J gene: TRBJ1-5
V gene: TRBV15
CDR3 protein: ATSRDPNQPQH

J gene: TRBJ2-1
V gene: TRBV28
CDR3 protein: ASNQLEGALQF

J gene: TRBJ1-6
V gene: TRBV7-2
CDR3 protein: ASSPGTLSPLH

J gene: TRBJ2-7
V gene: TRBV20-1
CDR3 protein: SATRLAYEQY

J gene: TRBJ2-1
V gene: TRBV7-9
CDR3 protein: ASSSQASEQF

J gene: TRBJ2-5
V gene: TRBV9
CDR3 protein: ASSAGLGKGQETQY

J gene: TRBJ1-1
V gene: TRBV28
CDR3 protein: ASSLFGRRAEAF

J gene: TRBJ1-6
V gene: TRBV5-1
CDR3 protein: ASSSQGSRRDNSPLH

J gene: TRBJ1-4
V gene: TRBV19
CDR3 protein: ASSWADNEKLF

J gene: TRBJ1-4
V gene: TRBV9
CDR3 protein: ASSVGGSTNEKLF

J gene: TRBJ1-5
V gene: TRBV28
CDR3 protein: ASTDRDTQH

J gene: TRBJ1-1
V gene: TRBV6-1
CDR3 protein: ASSDTVAF

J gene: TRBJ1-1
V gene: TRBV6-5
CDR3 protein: ASSYRDGINAF

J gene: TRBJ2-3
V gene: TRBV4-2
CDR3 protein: ASSQDVATDTQY

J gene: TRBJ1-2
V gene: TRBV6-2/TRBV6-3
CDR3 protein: ASRYDRDGYT

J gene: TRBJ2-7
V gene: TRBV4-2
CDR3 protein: ASSQASETHSYEQY

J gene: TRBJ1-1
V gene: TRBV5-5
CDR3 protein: ASSEDRGRGDTEAF

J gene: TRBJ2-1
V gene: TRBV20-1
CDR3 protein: SSNPPQSYNEQF

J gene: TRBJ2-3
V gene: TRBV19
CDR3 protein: ASSIGLEGSTDTQY